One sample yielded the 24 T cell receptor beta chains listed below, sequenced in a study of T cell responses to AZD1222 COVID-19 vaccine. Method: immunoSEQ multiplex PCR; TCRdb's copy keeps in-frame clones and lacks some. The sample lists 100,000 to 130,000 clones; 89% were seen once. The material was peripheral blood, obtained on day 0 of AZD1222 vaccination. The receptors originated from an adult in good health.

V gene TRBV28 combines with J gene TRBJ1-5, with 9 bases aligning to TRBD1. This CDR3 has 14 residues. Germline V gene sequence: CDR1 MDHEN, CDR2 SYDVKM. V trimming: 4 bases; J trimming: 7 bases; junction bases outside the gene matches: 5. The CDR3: CASSSGQGRQPQHF. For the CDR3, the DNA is TGTGCCAGCAGTTCTGGACAGGGGCGACAGCCCCAGCATTTT.

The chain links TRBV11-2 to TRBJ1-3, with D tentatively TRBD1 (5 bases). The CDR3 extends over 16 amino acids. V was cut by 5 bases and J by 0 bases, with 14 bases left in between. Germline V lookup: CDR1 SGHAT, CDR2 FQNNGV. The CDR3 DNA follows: TGTGCCAGCAGCCTACAGGCCCCTAACTCTGGAAACACCATATATTTT. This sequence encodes CASSLQAPNSGNTIYF.

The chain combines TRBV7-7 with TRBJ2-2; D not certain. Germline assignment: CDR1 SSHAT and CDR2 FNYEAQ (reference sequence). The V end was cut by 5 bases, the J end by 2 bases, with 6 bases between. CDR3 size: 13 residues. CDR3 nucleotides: TGTGCCAGCAGCCGCGGTAACACCGGGGAGCTGTTTTTT. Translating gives CASSRGNTGELFF.

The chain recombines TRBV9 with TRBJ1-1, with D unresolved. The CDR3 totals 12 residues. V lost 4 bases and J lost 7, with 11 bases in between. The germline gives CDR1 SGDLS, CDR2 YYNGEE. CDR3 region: CASSPSTDEAFF. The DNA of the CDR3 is TGTGCCAGCAGCCCCTCCACCGATGAAGCTTTCTTT.

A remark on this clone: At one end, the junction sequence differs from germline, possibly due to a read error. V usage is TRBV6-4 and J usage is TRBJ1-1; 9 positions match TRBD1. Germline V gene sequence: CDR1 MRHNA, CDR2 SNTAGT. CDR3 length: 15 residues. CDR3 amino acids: CASIPDRGLKTEAFF. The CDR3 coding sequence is TGTGCCAGCATCCCGGACAGGGGTTTGAAGACTGAAGCTTTCTTT.

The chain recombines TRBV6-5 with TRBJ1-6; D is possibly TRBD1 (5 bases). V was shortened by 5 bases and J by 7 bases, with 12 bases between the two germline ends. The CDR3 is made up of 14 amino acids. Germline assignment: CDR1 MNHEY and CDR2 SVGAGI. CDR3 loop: CASSTTGGNSPLHF. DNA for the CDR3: TGTGCCAGCAGTACGACGGGGGGGAATTCACCCCTCCACTTT.

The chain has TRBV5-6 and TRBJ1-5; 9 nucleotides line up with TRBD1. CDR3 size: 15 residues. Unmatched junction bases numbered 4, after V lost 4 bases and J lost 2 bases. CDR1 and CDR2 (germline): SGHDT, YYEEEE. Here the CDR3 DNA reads TGTGCCAGCAGCCCCAGGACAGGGGGCAATCAGCCCCAGCATTTT. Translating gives CASSPRTGGNQPQHF. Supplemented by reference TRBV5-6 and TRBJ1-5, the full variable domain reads DAGVTQSPTHLIKTRGQQVTLRCSPKSGHDTVSWYQQALGQGPQFIFQYYEEEERQRGNFPDRFSGHQFPNYSSELNVNALLLGDSALYLCASSPRTGGNQPQHFGDGTRLSIL.

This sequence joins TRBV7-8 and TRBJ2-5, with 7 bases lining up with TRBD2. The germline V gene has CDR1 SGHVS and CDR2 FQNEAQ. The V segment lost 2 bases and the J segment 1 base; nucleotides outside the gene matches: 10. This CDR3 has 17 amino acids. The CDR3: CASSLSWGGIVQETQYF. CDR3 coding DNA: TGTGCCAGCAGCTTATCCTGGGGGGGGATCGTCCAAGAGACCCAGTACTTC.

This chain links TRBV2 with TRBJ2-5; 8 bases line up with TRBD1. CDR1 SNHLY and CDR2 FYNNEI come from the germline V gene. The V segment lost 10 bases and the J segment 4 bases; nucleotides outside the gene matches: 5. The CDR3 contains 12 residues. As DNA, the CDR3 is TGTGCCATGGGACAGGTCAGAGAGACCCAGTACTTC. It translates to CAMGQVRETQYF.

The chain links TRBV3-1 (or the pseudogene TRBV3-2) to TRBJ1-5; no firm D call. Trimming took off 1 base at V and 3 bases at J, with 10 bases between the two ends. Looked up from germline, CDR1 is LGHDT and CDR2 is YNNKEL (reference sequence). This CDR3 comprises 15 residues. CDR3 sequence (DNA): TGTGCCAGCAGCCAAGGCGGGAGTCCCAATCAGCCCCAGCATTTT. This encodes CASSQGGSPNQPQHF.

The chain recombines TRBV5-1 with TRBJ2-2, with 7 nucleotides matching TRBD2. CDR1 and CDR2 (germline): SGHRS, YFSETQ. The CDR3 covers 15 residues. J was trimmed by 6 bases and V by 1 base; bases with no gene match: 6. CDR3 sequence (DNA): TGCGCCAGCAGCTTGAATGCGGGAGTGGCCGGGGAGCTGTTTTTT. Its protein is CASSLNAGVAGELFF.

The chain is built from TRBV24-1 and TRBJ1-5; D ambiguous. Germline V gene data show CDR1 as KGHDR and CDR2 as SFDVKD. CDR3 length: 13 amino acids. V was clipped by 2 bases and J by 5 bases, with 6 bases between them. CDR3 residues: CATSDYDYQPQHF. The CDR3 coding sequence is TGTGCCACCAGTGATTACGACTATCAGCCCCAGCATTTT.

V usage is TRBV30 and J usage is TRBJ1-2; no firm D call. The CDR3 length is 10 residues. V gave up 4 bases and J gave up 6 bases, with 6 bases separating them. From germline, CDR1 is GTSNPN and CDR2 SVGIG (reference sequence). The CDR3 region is CAWNRHGYTF. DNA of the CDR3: TGTGCCTGGAATCGGCATGGCTACACCTTC.

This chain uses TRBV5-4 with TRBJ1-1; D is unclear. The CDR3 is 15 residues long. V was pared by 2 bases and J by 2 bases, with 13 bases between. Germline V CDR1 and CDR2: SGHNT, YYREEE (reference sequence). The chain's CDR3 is CASSFPPGSNTEAFF. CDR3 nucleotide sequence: TGTGCCAGCAGCTTCCCCCCCGGGTCCAACACTGAAGCTTTCTTT.

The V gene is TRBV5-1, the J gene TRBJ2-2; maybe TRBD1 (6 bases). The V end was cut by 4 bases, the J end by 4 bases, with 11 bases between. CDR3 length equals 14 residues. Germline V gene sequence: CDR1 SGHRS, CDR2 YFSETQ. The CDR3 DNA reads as TGCGCCAGCAGCCCAGGGGTTAGCACCGGGGAGCTGTTTTTT. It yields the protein CASSPGVSTGELFF.

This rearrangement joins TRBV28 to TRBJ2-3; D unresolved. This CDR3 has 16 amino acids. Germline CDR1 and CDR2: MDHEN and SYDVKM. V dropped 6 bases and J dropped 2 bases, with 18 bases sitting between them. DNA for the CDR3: TGTGCCAGCAGGCACACGCGGAGAAGTTCCACAGATACGCAGTATTTT. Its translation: CASRHTRRSSTDTQYF.

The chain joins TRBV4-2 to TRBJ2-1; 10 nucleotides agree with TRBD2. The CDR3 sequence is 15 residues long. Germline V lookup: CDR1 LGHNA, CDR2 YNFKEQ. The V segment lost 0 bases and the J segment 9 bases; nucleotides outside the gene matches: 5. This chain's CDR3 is CASSQDRTSGTEQFF. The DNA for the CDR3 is TGTGCCAGCAGCCAAGATCGAACTAGCGGGACTGAGCAGTTCTTC.

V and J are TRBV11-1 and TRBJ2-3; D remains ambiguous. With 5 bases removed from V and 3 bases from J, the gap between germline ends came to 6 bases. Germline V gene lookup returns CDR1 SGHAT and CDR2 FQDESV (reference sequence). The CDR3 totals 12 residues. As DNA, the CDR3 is TGTGCCAGCAGCACGAGGACAGATACGCAGTATTTT. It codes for CASSTRTDTQYF.

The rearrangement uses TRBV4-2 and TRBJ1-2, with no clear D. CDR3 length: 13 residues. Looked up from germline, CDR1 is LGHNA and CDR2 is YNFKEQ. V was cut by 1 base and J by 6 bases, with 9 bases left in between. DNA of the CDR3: TGTGCCAGCAGCCAAGTCTCGGGGAATGGCTACACCTTC. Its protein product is CASSQVSGNGYTF.

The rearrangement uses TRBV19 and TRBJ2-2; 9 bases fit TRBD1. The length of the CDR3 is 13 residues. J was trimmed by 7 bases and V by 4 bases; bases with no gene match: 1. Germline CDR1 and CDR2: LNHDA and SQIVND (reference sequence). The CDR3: CASSRDRVGELFF. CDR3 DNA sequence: TGTGCCAGTAGTAGGGACAGGGTCGGGGAGCTGTTTTTT.

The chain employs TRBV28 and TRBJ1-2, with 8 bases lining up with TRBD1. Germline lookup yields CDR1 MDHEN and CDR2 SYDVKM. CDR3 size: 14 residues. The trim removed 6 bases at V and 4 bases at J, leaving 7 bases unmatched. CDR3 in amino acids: CASSGTGSGYGYTF. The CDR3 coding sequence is TGTGCCAGCAGCGGGACAGGAAGTGGCTATGGCTACACCTTC.

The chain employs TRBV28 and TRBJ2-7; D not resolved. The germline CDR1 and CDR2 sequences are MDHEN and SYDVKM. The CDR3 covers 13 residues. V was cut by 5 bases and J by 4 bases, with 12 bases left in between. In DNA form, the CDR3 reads TGTGCCAGCAGTCCCCGTTGGCCATACGAGCAGTACTTC. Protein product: CASSPRWPYEQYF. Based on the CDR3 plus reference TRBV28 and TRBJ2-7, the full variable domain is DVKVTQSSRYLVKRTGEKVFLECVQDMDHENMFWYRQDPGLGLRLIYFSYDVKMKEKGDIPEGYSVSREKKERFSLILESASTNQTSMYLCASSPRWPYEQYFGPGTRLTVT.

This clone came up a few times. The CDR3 sequence: CATSKSPGLAGDEQYF. Here the CDR3 DNA reads TGTGCCACCAGCAAAAGTCCCGGACTAGCGGGAGACGAGCAGTACTTC. The J gene is TRBJ2-7, the V gene TRBV15, with TRBD2 matching over 13 bases. CDR3 length: 16 amino acids. The junction had 8 bases not matched to a gene; V was cut back by 4 bases and J by 5 bases. Germline values: CDR1 LNHNV, CDR2 YYDKDF (reference sequence).

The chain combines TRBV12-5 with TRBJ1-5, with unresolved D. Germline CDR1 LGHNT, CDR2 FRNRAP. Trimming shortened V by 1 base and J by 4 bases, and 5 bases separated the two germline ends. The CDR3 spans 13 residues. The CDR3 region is CASGLDENQPQHF. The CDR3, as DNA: TGTGCTAGTGGTTTGGACGAGAATCAGCCCCAGCATTTT.